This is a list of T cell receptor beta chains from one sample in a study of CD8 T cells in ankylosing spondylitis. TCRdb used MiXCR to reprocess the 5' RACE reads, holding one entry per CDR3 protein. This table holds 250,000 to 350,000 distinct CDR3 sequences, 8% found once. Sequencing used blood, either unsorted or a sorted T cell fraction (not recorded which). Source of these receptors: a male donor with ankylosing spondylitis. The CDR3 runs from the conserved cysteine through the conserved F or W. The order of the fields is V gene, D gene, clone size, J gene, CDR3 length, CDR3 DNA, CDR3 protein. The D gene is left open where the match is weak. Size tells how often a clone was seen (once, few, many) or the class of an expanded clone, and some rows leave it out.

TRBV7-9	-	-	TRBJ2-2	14	TGTGCCAGCAGTGAAACTAGCCCCACCGGGGAGCTGTTTTTT	CASSETSPTGELFF
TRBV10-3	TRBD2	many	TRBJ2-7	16	TGTGCCACCAGTGGGACTAGCGGGAGGACGAACTACGAGCAGTACTTC	CATSGTSGRTNYEQYF
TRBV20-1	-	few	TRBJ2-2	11	TGCAGTGGGCGAAGGGGCGGGGAGCTGTTTTTT	CSGRRGGELFF
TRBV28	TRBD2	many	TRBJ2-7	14	TGTGCCAGCAGTCCTCCGGGACTACTAGTCGAGCAGTACTTC	CASSPPGLLVEQYF
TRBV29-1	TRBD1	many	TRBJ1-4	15	TGCAGCGTTGAAGCTCCGACAGGGGAAGGTGAAAAACTGTTTTTT	CSVEAPTGEGEKLFF
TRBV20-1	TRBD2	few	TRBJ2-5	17	TGCAGTGCTAGCTTTCCTAGCGGGAGGGCCATGTCAGAGACCCAGTACTTC	CSASFPSGRAMSETQYF
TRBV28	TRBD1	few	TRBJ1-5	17	TGTGCCAGCAGTTTAAGGGGGACAGGGGGGAACAATCAGCCCCAGCATTTT	CASSLRGTGGNNQPQHF
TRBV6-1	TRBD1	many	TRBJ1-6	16	TGTGCCAGCAGTGAAGTGCACGGGACAGGAAATTCACCCCTCCACTTT	CASSEVHGTGNSPLHF
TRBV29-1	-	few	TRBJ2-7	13	TGCAGCGTTCGGACCGCGATTGGGGGCGAGCAGTACTTC	CSVRTAIGGEQYF
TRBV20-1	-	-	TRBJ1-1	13	TGCAGTGCGGATAACAGGGTTAAGACTGAAGCTTTCTTT	CSADNRVKTEAFF
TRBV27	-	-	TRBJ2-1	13	TGTGCCACCAAGGTGAGAGCCTACAATGAGCAGTTCTTC	CATKVRAYNEQFF